This TCR beta chain is drawn from a study of blood T cells in healthy people across ages. General observations from the study: Unknown CMV status may confound age-related changes in expanded clones. Researchers judged that diversity estimates from one million T cells fell short of true values. Per million T cells, the diversity of TCR beta decreased roughly linearly as age advanced.

CDR1 SGHRS and CDR2 YFSETQ come from the germline V gene. Trimming took 5 bases from V and 7 from J, leaving 16 bases between them. The CDR3 has 13 residues. This clonotype was counted a few times. Its antigen is not known. A read error is possible here, since a much larger clone lies one base away. Using a J-beta primer mix together with a sample-barcoded 5' primer, a second PCR was run for roughly 7 to 11 cycles. The template-switch adaptor, which had 12 random nucleotides, put a tag on each cDNA molecule. One entry per CDR3 protein results from TCRdb running MiXCR on the 5' RACE reads. Among approximately 600,000 distinct CDR3 sequences listed, 58% were seen once.

The chain employs TRBV5-1 and TRBJ2-7, with D possibly matching TRBD2 (6 bases). The receptor was isolated from a man aged 55 to 69 in good health. Sequenced input: blood. The CDR3 region is CASRDNSGHEQYF. CDR3 in DNA: TGCGCCAGCAGAGATAACAGCGGGCATGAGCAGTACTTC.